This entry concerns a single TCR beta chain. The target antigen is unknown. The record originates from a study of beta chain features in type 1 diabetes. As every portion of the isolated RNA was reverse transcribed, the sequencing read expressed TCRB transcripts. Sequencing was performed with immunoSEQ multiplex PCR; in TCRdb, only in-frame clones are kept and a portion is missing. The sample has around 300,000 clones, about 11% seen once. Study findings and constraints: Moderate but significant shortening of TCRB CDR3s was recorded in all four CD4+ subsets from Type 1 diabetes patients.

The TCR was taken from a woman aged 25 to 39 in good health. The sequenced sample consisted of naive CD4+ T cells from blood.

CDR3 protein: CASSLRAGSSYEQYF. The DNA of the CDR3 is TGTGCCAGCAGCTTGAGAGCGGGGAGCTCCTACGAGCAGTACTTC. V usage is TRBV9 and J usage is TRBJ2-7; TRBD2 agrees at 7 bases. Germline lookup yields CDR1 SGDLS and CDR2 YYNGEE. V gave up 4 bases and J gave up 0 bases; unmatched junction bases: 7. The CDR3 consists of 15 residues.